This T cell receptor (beta chain) was captured by sequencing in a study of cytomegalovirus exposure and HLA in healthy donors. Findings and caveats of the study: Sequencing depth roughly uniform across donors was assumed in presence/absence analyses. Earlier results showed most TCR beta V segments being productive about 87% or about 30% of the time.

Regarding this clone: Its target is unknown.

The PCR was carried out with 60 Vbeta primers and 13 Jbeta primers. This table comes from immunoSEQ multiplex PCR, and its TCRdb copy is limited to in-frame clones, with some not included. The data hold about 250,000 clones, with roughly 91% observed a single time. Trimming left V 9 bases short and J 3 bases short, with 11 bases between. This CDR3 is 12 amino acids long. Per germline, CDR1 MNHEY and CDR2 SVGAGI. The origin of this receptor is a girl aged 2-10 years in good health and CMV-seronegative. Material: PBMCs. The chain joins TRBV6-5 to TRBJ1-2; D is ambiguous. The CDR3: CASRAGDYGYTF. The CDR3 DNA is TGTGCCAGTCGAGCCGGGGACTATGGCTACACCTTC.